This TCR beta chain was recorded in a study of T-cell reconstitution after alpha-beta-depleted transplantation in children. Study findings and constraints: The authors attributed T-cell counts and diversity one year after transplant mostly to newly produced T cells.

Germline V CDR1 and CDR2: LNHDA, SQIVND (reference sequence). The ends lost 5 bases at V and 4 bases at J; junction bases unmatched: 9. The CDR3 totals 16 residues. Unique molecular identifiers were incorporated when the TCRbeta library was constructed. In TCRdb, the PCR reads were re-called with MiXCR into one record per CDR3 protein. The table lists fewer than 550,000 distinct CDR3 sequences, 10% to 12% of them singletons, with 11% to 15% in the top ten. Worth noting for this clonotype: As yet, its antigen is unknown.

The origin of this receptor is a female patient aged 2-15 years who had a stem cell transplant for aplastic anemia, so the T cells may come from the graft donor. The V and J genes are TRBV19 and TRBJ1-1; 11 bases are shared with TRBD1. The sample in question was PBMCs, mostly from graft donor cells, obtained 180 days after TCRalphabeta/CD19-depleted stem cell transplant. The CDR3 is CASSPRTGGKTTEAFF. The CDR3 DNA reads TGTGCCAGTAGTCCCCGGACAGGGGGCAAGACCACTGAAGCTTTCTTT.